The next 3 T cell receptor beta chains were all read from a single sample in a study of shared clonotypes between healthy human individuals (dated by TCRdb to the early 2020s). The method was the immunoSEQ multiplex PCR assay. As stored in TCRdb, this immuneACCESS dataset retains in-frame rearrangements with V and J assigned. A fraction of the clones does not appear; measured against another copy, unresolved V genes explain less than half of the discrepancy, and the remainder lacks a known reason. The sample data list around 2,000,000 clones, and about 95% of these were observed just once. The ten largest clones take up about 1.1% of the sample. CD8 naive samples were CD45RO-negative cells positively selected for CCR7, giving a CD45RA+CCR7+ population that excluded TemRA cells. Material for sequencing was naive CD8+ T cells sorted from blood. This specimen's cell subset or site label, per the study, means: CD45RA+CCR7+. These receptors all come from a man aged 18 to 29 in good health.

The chain employs TRBV9 and TRBJ2-3, with TRBD1 matching 8 bases. V dropped 3 bases and J dropped 0; count of bases not matched to a gene: 6. The CDR3 covers 16 residues. CDR1 is SGDLS and CDR2 is YYNGEE in the germline V gene. Here the CDR3 reads CASSERTGSSTDTQYF. The CDR3 DNA sequence: TGTGCCAGCAGCGAACGGACAGGGTCTAGCACAGATACGCAGTATTTT.

The V call is TRBV6-6, the J call TRBJ2-2; TRBD1 aligns across 7 bases. This CDR3 is built from 16 residues. CDR1 and CDR2 from the germline V gene are MNHNY and SVGAGI (reference sequence). Trimming at V came to 5 bases and at J to 6 bases, leaving 12 bases not matched to a gene. The CDR3 DNA is TGTGCCAGCAGTCTCACACTCACAGGGGACCCCGGGGAGCTGTTTTTT. The encoded protein is CASSLTLTGDPGELFF.

The chain couples TRBV28 to TRBJ2-7; 7 nucleotides match TRBD1. V shed 2 bases, J shed 0 bases, and the junction held 7 bases outside the gene matches. Looked up from germline, CDR1 is MDHEN and CDR2 is SYDVKM. The CDR3 is 16 residues long. Written as DNA, the CDR3 is TGTGCCAGCAGTTTAGATCCGACAGGGTTCTCCTACGAGCAGTACTTC. The encoded protein is CASSLDPTGFSYEQYF.